This T cell receptor (beta chain) was retrieved from a study of blood T cell repertoires in COVID-19. Study background: Spain, Italy and the United States supplied samples that represented acute and convalescent COVID-19. In each case, the material was cDNA or gDNA derived from T cells, B-cell-depleted T cells, or PBMCs.

Clones were sequenced by immunoSEQ multiplex PCR, and TCRdb holds only the in-frame ones, with some missing. The profile covers roughly 150,000 clones, with approximately 90% appearing a single time and about an eighth taken by the ten largest. V shed 4 bases and J shed 3 bases, with 9 bases lying between them. This CDR3 comprises 13 residues. CDR1 KGHDR and CDR2 SFDVKD come from the germline V gene. The TCR was taken from a man aged 18 to 29 with COVID-19, enrolled during active disease. The rearrangement uses TRBV24-1 and TRBJ2-7, with a tentative D call TRBD1 (6 bases). The sequenced sample consisted of peripheral blood. Written as DNA, the CDR3 is TGTGCCACCAGTGACCCGGACAGCTACGAGCAGTACTTC. Translating gives CATSDPDSYEQYF.